This T cell receptor beta chain appears in the sequencing data of a study of blood T cell repertoires in COVID-19. Original processing methods: The authors estimated nucleated cell counts from reference gene primer amplification. Only in-frame clones appear in the TCRdb table, and some are missing; sequencing was by immunoSEQ multiplex PCR. V, J and clone size reflect that table, while D and trimming were determined from the DNA. Of 95,000 to 120,000 clones in the sample, 65% to 85% were seen once. CDR3 length: 15 residues. The germline CDR1 and CDR2 sequences are SGHTA and FQGNSA. V lost 5 bases, J lost 0 bases, and 5 bases stayed unmatched.

The sample was peripheral blood. V is TRBV7-2 and J is TRBJ2-3; 7 bases agree with TRBD1. The receptor was isolated from a man aged 45-65 years with acute or convalescent COVID-19. The chain's CDR3 is CASSPLQGSTDTQYF. The DNA for the CDR3 is TGTGCCAGCAGCCCCCTACAGGGGAGCACAGATACGCAGTATTTT.